The clone carrying this T cell receptor (beta chain) was detected many times. Its specificity is not known. TCRdb recomputed calls from the reads with MiXCR, one row per CDR3 protein. The sample records roughly 200,000 distinct CDR3 sequences, approximately 9.7% being singletons. V was clipped by 5 bases and J by 8 bases; unmatched bases: 15. The germline V gene encodes CDR1 SGHTA and CDR2 FQGNSA. The CDR3 has 17 amino acids. The sample is drawn from a study of T cell repertoires in cytomegalovirus infection. Background on the study: Matching HLA type and CMV infection were both indicated by public TCR beta signatures. Study conclusions and caveats: The ex vivo response showed dominance by HLA-C-restricted CMV-specific TCR beta clonotypes.

This receptor was identified in a human donor in good health (CMV status not recorded). Some clones in this sample may be carry-over from other donors' samples. The chain links TRBV7-2 to TRBJ2-2; TRBD1 matches 9 bases. The sample taken for sequencing was PBMCs. CDR3 region: CASSPVGQGATLGELFF. CDR3 sequence (DNA): TGTGCCAGCAGCCCGGTGGGACAGGGCGCAACACTGGGGGAGCTGTTTTTT.